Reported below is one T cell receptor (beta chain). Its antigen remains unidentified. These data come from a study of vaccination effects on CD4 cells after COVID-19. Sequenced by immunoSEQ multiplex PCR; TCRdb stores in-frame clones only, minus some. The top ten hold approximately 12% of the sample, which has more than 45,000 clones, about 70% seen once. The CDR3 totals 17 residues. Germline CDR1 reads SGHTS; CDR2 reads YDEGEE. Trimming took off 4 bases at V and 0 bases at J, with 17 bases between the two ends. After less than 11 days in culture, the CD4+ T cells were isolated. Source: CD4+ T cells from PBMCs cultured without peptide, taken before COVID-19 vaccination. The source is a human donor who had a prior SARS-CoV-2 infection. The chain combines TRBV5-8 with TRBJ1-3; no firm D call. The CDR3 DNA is TGTGCCAGCAGCCGATGGCCTCAAGCGCACTCTGGAAACACCATATATTTT. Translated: CASSRWPQAHSGNTIYF.